The 32 T cell receptor beta chains reported below all come from one sample, sequenced in a study of T cells in localized non-small cell lung cancer. Using immunoSEQ multiplex PCR, the repertoire was profiled, and TCRdb retains in-frame clones only, with some absent. This sample yields just over 3,000 clones, of which around 25% are seen a single time; 23% belongs to the top ten. This specimen consisted of lung tumor tissue, obtained before any cancer treatment. The receptors here all came from a woman aged 40 to 75 with stage I lung adenocarcinoma.

The CDR3 DNA is TGTGCCAGCAGCCAAGATTTCAGTGTCGGGGGCTCAAACACTGAAGCTTTCTTT. As protein: CASSQDFSVGGSNTEAFF. The rearrangement joins TRBV14 to TRBJ1-1, with a possible D match to TRBD1 (6 bases). This CDR3 spans 18 amino acids. Per germline, CDR1 SGHDN and CDR2 FVKESK. Trimming stripped 0 bases from V and 2 bases from J, with 19 bases between.

The chain employs TRBV11-3 and TRBJ2-1; the D gene is possibly TRBD2 (6 bases). Germline CDR1 SGHNT, CDR2 YENEEA. V dropped 0 bases and J dropped 8 bases, with 11 bases sitting between them. The CDR3 covers 14 residues. The CDR3 region has the DNA TGTGCCAGCAGCTTAGAGTCTTGGGAGGATGAGCAGTTCTTC. This gives the protein CASSLESWEDEQFF.

The J gene is TRBJ2-7, the V gene TRBV11-3; D possibly uses TRBD1 or TRBD2 (5 bases each). Trimming left V 4 bases short and J 4 bases short, with 23 bases between. Germline assignment: CDR1 SGHNT and CDR2 YENEEA. The CDR3 contains 17 residues. The CDR3, as DNA: TGTGCCAGCAGCTCGATCCGACACCCCGGGACGGGGTACGAGCAGTACTTC. Protein: CASSSIRHPGTGYEQYF.

The rearrangement uses TRBV6-8 and TRBJ2-7; D perhaps matches TRBD2 (5 bases). The CDR3 is 17 amino acids. Germline V gives CDR1 MNHGY, CDR2 SAAAGT. Trimming shortened V by 0 bases and J by 0 bases, and 15 bases separated the two germline ends. As DNA, the CDR3 is TGTGCCAGCAGTTACTCGGAGGACTCCGCAAGCTCCTACGAGCAGTACTTC. It encodes CASSYSEDSASSYEQYF.

This chain uses TRBV5-1 with TRBJ1-4; TRBD1 matches 8 bases. The CDR3 runs 15 residues. With 3 bases clipped from V and 4 bases from J, the junction kept 5 bases outside the gene matches. Germline-derived CDR1 and CDR2 are SGHRS and YFSETQ. CDR3 amino acids: CASSYQGADNEKLFF. The CDR3 nucleotides read TGCGCCAGCAGCTACCAGGGGGCAGATAATGAAAAACTGTTTTTT.

The chain is built from TRBV6-8 and TRBJ1-1; D is undetermined. CDR3 length equals 13 residues. The V end lost 0 bases, the J end lost 5 bases, and 7 bases lay between the germline ends. CDR1 MNHGY and CDR2 SAAAGT come from the germline V gene. CDR3 in DNA: TGTGCCAGCAGTTACTCTCGCGGGACTGAAGCTTTCTTT. It encodes CASSYSRGTEAFF.

The genes are TRBV7-5 and TRBJ1-5; the table calls TRBD1, which could not be checked here. TRBV7-5 constitutes a pseudogene. This CDR3 contains 14 residues. The CDR3 region is CASSLGPGLGPQHF. The CDR3 DNA reads TGTGCCAGCAGCTTGGGGCCGGGCTTAGGGCCCCAGCATTTT.

The gene calls are TRBV11-3 and TRBJ1-5; the D gene is possibly TRBD1 (6 bases). Per germline, CDR1 SGHNT and CDR2 YENEEA. This CDR3 has 15 amino acids. The V and J ends lost 0 bases and 7 bases respectively, with 13 bases between them. The DNA of the CDR3 is TGTGCCAGCAGCTTAGACGGGGGGCCCAGGCAGCCCCAGCATTTT. Encoded protein: CASSLDGGPRQPQHF. The full variable domain, completed using reference TRBV11-3 and TRBJ1-5, is EAGVVQSPRYKIIEKKQPVAFWCNPISGHNTLYWYLQNLGQGPELLIRYENEEAVDDSQLPKDRFSAERLKGVDSTLKIQPAELGDSAVYLCASSLDGGPRQPQHFGDGTRLSIL.

The J gene is TRBJ1-5, the V gene TRBV19; the match to TRBD1 covers 10 bases. The V segment lost 7 bases and the J segment 0 bases; nucleotides outside the gene matches: 6. This CDR3 contains 16 residues. Germline lookup yields CDR1 LNHDA and CDR2 SQIVND (reference sequence). In DNA, the CDR3 is TGTGCCAGTACCCCCTGGGACAGGGGTAGCAATCAGCCCCAGCATTTT. As protein: CASTPWDRGSNQPQHF.

V is TRBV11-3 and J is TRBJ2-1, with a tentative D call TRBD2 (5 bases). V shed 1 base and J shed 3 bases, with 7 bases lying between them. The CDR3 sequence is 14 residues long. Germline lookup yields CDR1 SGHNT and CDR2 YENEEA. CDR3 sequence reads: CASSLGGDYNEQFF. CDR3 in DNA: TGTGCCAGCAGCTTAGGGGGAGACTACAATGAGCAGTTCTTC.

This clone has just a few counts. J is TRBJ2-5 and V is TRBV9, with 7 bases identical to TRBD2. V gave up 3 bases and J gave up 2 bases; unmatched junction bases: 4. Germline-derived CDR1 and CDR2 are SGDLS and YYNGEE. The CDR3 sequence is 14 residues long. The CDR3 sequence is CASSAGGDQETQYF. In DNA form, the CDR3 reads TGTGCCAGCAGCGCGGGGGGTGATCAAGAGACCCAGTACTTC.

V gene TRBV11-3 combines with J gene TRBJ2-3, with D possibly being TRBD1 (6 bases). Trimming took 2 bases from V and 0 from J, leaving 9 bases between them. Germline V gene sequence: CDR1 SGHNT, CDR2 YENEEA. The CDR3 runs to 15 residues. The CDR3 nucleotides are TGTGCCAGCAGCTTACCCGGACAGAGCACAGATACGCAGTATTTT. It is translated as CASSLPGQSTDTQYF.

This clone has a handful of counts. The chain couples TRBV19 to TRBJ1-6; D might be TRBD1 (5 bases). V lost 9 bases and J 7 bases, leaving 10 bases between the germline ends. Germline CDR1 reads LNHDA; CDR2 reads SQIVND (reference sequence). There are 12 residues in the CDR3. CDR3 sequence (DNA): TGTGCCAGCCGACAGAACAATTCACCCCTCCACTTT. Its protein product is CASRQNNSPLHF.

This clone was seen a handful of times. The chain is built from TRBV25-1 and TRBJ1-2; tentative D call: TRBD1 (6 bases). V lost 6 bases and J 7 bases, leaving 18 bases between the germline ends. The V gene's germline CDR1 is MGHDK and CDR2 SYGVNS. There are 14 residues in the CDR3. The DNA of the CDR3 is TGTGCCAGCAGCCCTTACACAGGGTGGGGTGGCTACACCTTC. Encoded protein: CASSPYTGWGGYTF.

This clone has a handful of counts. This rearrangement joins TRBV6-8 to TRBJ2-3; D might be TRBD1 or TRBD2, each matching 5 bases. Trimming pared 2 bases from V and 3 bases from J, leaving 18 bases between. The CDR3 extends over 17 amino acids. CDR1 is MNHGY and CDR2 is SAAAGT in the germline V gene. CDR3: CASSYPGTTMGTDTQYF. The CDR3 DNA reads TGTGCCAGCAGTTACCCCGGGACCACAATGGGGACAGATACGCAGTATTTT.

The V and J genes are TRBV5-1 and TRBJ1-1; TRBD1 might be the D (5 bases). The V end lost 2 bases, the J end lost 2 bases, and 16 bases lay between the germline ends. The CDR3 spans 16 residues. Germline CDR1 is SGHRS and CDR2 is YFSETQ. Here the CDR3 DNA reads TGCGCCAGCAGCTTATTATCTATGGGGCCAAACACTGAAGCTTTCTTT. Translated: CASSLLSMGPNTEAFF. The whole variable domain, filled in from reference TRBV5-1 and TRBJ1-1, reads KAGVTQTPRYLIKTRGQQVTLSCSPISGHRSVSWYQQTPGQGLQFLFEYFSETQRNKGNFPGRFSGRQFSNSRSEMNVSTLELGDSALYLCASSLLSMGPNTEAFFGQGTRLTVV.

This clone appeared a few times. V and J are TRBV18 and TRBJ2-3; no clear D gene. This CDR3 contains 13 residues. V shed 4 bases and J shed 4 bases, with 9 bases lying between them. Germline loops: CDR1 KGHSH, CDR2 LQKENI. CDR3 amino acids: CASSLNPADTQYF. Written as DNA, the CDR3 is TGTGCCAGCTCACTCAACCCCGCAGATACGCAGTATTTT. Full variable domain (rest looked up from reference TRBV18 and TRBJ2-3): NAGVMQNPRHLVRRRGQEARLRCSPMKGHSHVYWYRQLPEEGLKFMVYLQKENIIDESGMPKERFSAEFPKEGPSILRIQQVVRGDSAAYFCASSLNPADTQYFGPGTRLTVL.

The gene calls are TRBV19 and TRBJ2-7, with a weak D call TRBD2 (5 bases). V was shortened by 3 bases and J by 0 bases, with 12 bases between the two germline ends. Germline lookup yields CDR1 LNHDA and CDR2 SQIVND (reference sequence). This CDR3 contains 15 residues. CDR3 sequence: CASSISDYNSYEQYF. As DNA, the CDR3 is TGTGCCAGTAGTATCTCAGACTACAACTCCTACGAGCAGTACTTC.

This clone was recorded a few times. The chain joins TRBV9 to TRBJ2-4; 7 nucleotides agree with TRBD1. The trim removed 4 bases at V and 6 bases at J, leaving 7 bases unmatched. The CDR3 is 14 residues long. Germline V gene data show CDR1 as SGDLS and CDR2 as YYNGEE. CDR3 in amino acids: CASSRQGKGNIQYF. DNA of the CDR3: TGTGCCAGCAGCAGACAGGGCAAGGGAAACATTCAGTACTTC. The complete variable domain, with remaining parts taken from reference TRBV9 and TRBJ2-4, reads DSGVTQTPKHLITATGQRVTLRCSPRSGDLSVYWYQQSLDQGLQFLIQYYNGEERAKGNILERFSAQQFPDLHSELNLSSLELGDSALYFCASSRQGKGNIQYFGAGTRLSVL.

The rearrangement links TRBV11-3 to TRBJ1-3; TRBD1 agrees at 7 bases. V dropped 1 base and J dropped 2; count of bases not matched to a gene: 5. Germline V gives CDR1 SGHNT, CDR2 YENEEA. The length of the CDR3 is 16 residues. The chain's CDR3 is CASSLGHRGTGNTIYF. The CDR3, as DNA: TGTGCCAGCAGCTTAGGTCACAGGGGAACTGGAAACACCATATATTTT.

This clone appeared a few times. The chain has TRBV19 and TRBJ1-4; TRBD1 aligns across 7 bases. V lost 9 bases and J lost 4; bases outside the gene matches: 8. The CDR3 runs to 14 residues. Germline V gene lookup returns CDR1 LNHDA and CDR2 SQIVND (reference sequence). This chain's CDR3 is CASTQGRINEKLFF. The CDR3, as DNA: TGTGCCAGCACACAGGGGCGTATTAATGAAAAACTGTTTTTT.

This clone was observed a few times. This rearrangement joins TRBV19 to TRBJ1-5; no reliable D call. This CDR3 is built from 15 residues. With 11 bases removed from V and 1 base from J, the gap between germline ends came to 18 bases. Germline-derived CDR1 and CDR2 are LNHDA and SQIVND (reference sequence). Written as DNA, the CDR3 is TGTGCCTCCCTGCCCCGGGTAGAGAGCAATCAGCCCCAGCATTTT. Amino acid sequence: CASLPRVESNQPQHF.

This clone was detected a few times. The CDR3 region has the DNA TGTGCCAGCAGTAGAGAGGGCCATTCGAACACCGGGGAGCTGTTTTTT. Translated: CASSREGHSNTGELFF. The chain carries TRBV2 and TRBJ2-2; weak D call: TRBD2 (5 bases). V lost 5 bases and J 0 bases, leaving 13 bases between the germline ends. Germline values: CDR1 SNHLY, CDR2 FYNNEI. The CDR3 length is 16 residues.

The CDR3 here is CASSIADGVRGEQFF. The DNA of the CDR3 is TGTGCCAGTAGTATAGCTGACGGGGTACGGGGTGAGCAGTTCTTC. V usage is TRBV19 and J usage is TRBJ2-1; D might be TRBD2 (5 bases). The V and J ends lost 1 base and 9 bases respectively, with 16 bases between them. The CDR3 runs to 15 residues. Germline assignment: CDR1 LNHDA and CDR2 SQIVND (reference sequence).

The CDR3 DNA sequence: TGTGCCAGCAGTTTAGGACTAGCGGGGGGCCGAGTAGATACGCAGTATTTT. It codes for CASSLGLAGGRVDTQYF. The rearrangement uses TRBV27 and TRBJ2-3, with 14 bases matching TRBD2. Trimming cost V 2 bases and J 5 bases; bases outside gene matches: 6. Germline V lookup: CDR1 MNHEY, CDR2 SMNVEV (reference sequence). The CDR3 has 17 residues.

This clone appeared a few times. The V call is TRBV4-1, the J call TRBJ1-1; D is undetermined. The CDR3 totals 15 residues. The V gene's germline CDR1 is MGHRA and CDR2 YSYEKL. V shed 0 bases and J shed 4 bases, with 12 bases lying between them. In DNA, the CDR3 is TGCGCCAGCAGCCAAGATATCAAAACCCGCACTGAAGCTTTCTTT. Amino acid sequence: CASSQDIKTRTEAFF.

This sequence joins TRBV5-1 and TRBJ1-1; 8 positions agree with TRBD1. Germline V CDR1 and CDR2: SGHRS, YFSETQ. The V and J ends lost 0 bases and 3 bases, in that order; junction bases with no gene match: 7. This CDR3 contains 16 residues. The CDR3 bases are TGCGCCAGCAGCTTGGTGACAGGGGCGGTTCACACTGAAGCTTTCTTT. The encoded protein is CASSLVTGAVHTEAFF. Complete variable domain (other parts from reference TRBV5-1 and TRBJ1-1): KAGVTQTPRYLIKTRGQQVTLSCSPISGHRSVSWYQQTPGQGLQFLFEYFSETQRNKGNFPGRFSGRQFSNSRSEMNVSTLELGDSALYLCASSLVTGAVHTEAFFGQGTRLTVV.

This clone is medium-sized (0.01 to 0.1%) by share. Here the CDR3 reads CASSLGGRLSSYEQYF. The CDR3 DNA is TGTGCCAGCAGCTTAGGCGGACGGCTGAGCTCCTACGAGCAGTACTTC. V gene TRBV11-3 combines with J gene TRBJ2-7; D gene ambiguous. The CDR3 runs 16 residues. Trimming removed 1 base at V and 0 bases at J, with 13 bases between. From germline, CDR1 is SGHNT and CDR2 YENEEA. The full variable domain, completed using reference TRBV11-3 and TRBJ2-7, is EAGVVQSPRYKIIEKKQPVAFWCNPISGHNTLYWYLQNLGQGPELLIRYENEEAVDDSQLPKDRFSAERLKGVDSTLKIQPAELGDSAVYLCASSLGGRLSSYEQYFGPGTRLTVT.

The chain has TRBV29-1 and TRBJ2-7; D gene ambiguous. Germline CDR1 reads SQVTM; CDR2 reads ANQGSEA. This CDR3 has 12 amino acids. V dropped 4 bases and J dropped 5 bases, with 12 bases sitting between them. The CDR3 coding sequence is TGCAGCGTTGCCCAGGCTCGGAACGAGCAGTACTTC. Encoded protein: CSVAQARNEQYF.

There are a few counts of this clone. The chain combines TRBV6-8 with TRBJ2-7, with 12 positions matching TRBD2. Trimming took 5 bases from V and 2 from J; bases not matched to a gene: 4. The CDR3 has 15 residues. Looked up from germline, CDR1 is MNHGY and CDR2 is SAAAGT. The CDR3 loop reads CASSPTSGGTYEQYF. The CDR3 nucleotides are TGTGCCAGCAGTCCGACTAGCGGGGGCACCTACGAGCAGTACTTC.

There are a few counts of this clone. This rearrangement joins TRBV15 to TRBJ1-1, with D maybe TRBD1 (5 bases). Trimming removed 3 bases at V and 4 bases at J, with 12 bases between. The CDR3 has 14 residues. CDR1 is LNHNV, CDR2 YYDKDF, per germline (reference sequence). The CDR3 DNA reads as TGTGCCACCAGCAGCCCCGGCGGGACCACTGAAGCTTTCTTT. Translated, it gives CATSSPGGTTEAFF.

This clone has a handful of counts. The rearrangement uses TRBV18 and TRBJ1-1; no clear D gene. The germline gives CDR1 KGHSH, CDR2 LQKENI. The CDR3 is 13 residues long. V lost 2 bases and J lost 5, with 9 bases in between. CDR3 DNA sequence: TGTGCCAGCTCACCATTGGAAGGGACTGAAGCTTTCTTT. Translated: CASSPLEGTEAFF.